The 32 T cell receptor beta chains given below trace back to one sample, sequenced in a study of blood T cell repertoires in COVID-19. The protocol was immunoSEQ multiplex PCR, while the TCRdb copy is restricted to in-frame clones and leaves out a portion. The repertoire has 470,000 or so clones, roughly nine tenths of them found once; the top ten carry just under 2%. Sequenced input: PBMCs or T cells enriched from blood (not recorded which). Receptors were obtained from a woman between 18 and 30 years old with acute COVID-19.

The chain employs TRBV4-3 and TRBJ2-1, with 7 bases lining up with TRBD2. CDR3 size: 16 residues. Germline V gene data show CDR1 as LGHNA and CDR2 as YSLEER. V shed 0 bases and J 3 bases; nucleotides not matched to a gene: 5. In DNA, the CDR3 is TGCGCCAGCAGCCAAGATTGGTTAGCGGGCTACAATGAGCAGTTCTTC. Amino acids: CASSQDWLAGYNEQFF.

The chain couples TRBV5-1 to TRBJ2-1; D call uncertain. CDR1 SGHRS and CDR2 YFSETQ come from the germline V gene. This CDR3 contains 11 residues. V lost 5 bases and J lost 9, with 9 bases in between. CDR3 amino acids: CASRVNSEQFF. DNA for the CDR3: TGCGCCAGCAGGGTCAATAGTGAGCAGTTCTTC.

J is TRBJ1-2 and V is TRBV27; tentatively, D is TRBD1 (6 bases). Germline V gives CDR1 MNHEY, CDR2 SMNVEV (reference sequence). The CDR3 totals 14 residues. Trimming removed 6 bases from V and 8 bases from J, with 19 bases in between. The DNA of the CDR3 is TGTGCCAGCAGCCTGACAGGTGGGGGCCTAGGCTACACCTTC. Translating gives CASSLTGGGLGYTF.

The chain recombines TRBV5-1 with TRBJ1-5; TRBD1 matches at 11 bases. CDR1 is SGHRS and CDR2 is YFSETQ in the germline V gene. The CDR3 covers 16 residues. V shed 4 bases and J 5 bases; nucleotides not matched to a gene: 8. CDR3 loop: CASSQTGQGAYQPQHF. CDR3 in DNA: TGCGCCAGCAGCCAAACCGGACAGGGGGCCTATCAGCCCCAGCATTTT.

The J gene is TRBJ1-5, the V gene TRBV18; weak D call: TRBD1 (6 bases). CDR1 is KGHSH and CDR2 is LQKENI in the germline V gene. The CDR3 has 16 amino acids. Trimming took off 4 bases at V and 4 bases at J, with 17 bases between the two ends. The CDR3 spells CASSLSLIGQNQPQHF. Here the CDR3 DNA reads TGTGCCAGCTCACTCTCGTTAATCGGACAGAATCAGCCCCAGCATTTT.

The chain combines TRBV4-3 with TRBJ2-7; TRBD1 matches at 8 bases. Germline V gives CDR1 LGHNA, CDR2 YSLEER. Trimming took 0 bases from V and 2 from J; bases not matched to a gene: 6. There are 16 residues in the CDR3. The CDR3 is CASSQDWTGQTYEQYF. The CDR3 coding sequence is TGCGCCAGCAGCCAAGATTGGACAGGGCAGACCTACGAGCAGTACTTC.

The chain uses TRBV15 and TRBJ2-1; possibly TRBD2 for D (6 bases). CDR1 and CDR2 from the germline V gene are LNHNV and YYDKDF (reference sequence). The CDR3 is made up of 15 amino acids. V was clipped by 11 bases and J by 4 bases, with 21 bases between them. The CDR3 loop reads CAERREYNRYNEQFF. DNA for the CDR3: TGTGCCGAGAGGAGGGAGTACAATCGTTACAATGAGCAGTTCTTC.

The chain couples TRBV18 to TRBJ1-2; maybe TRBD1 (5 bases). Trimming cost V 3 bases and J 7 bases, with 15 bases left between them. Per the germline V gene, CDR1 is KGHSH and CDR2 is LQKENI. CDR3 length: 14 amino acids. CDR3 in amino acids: CASSPGTPRSGYTF. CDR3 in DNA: TGTGCCAGCTCACCCGGGACTCCGCGGAGTGGCTACACCTTC. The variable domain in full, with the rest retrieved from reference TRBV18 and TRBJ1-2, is NAGVMQNPRHLVRRRGQEARLRCSPMKGHSHVYWYRQLPEEGLKFMVYLQKENIIDESGMPKERFSAEFPKEGPSILRIQQVVRGDSAAYFCASSPGTPRSGYTFGSGTRLTVV.

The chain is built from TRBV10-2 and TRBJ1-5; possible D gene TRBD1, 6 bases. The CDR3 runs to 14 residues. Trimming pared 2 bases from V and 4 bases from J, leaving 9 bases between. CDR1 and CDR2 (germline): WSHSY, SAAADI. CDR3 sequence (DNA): TGCGCCAGCAGTGAGACGGACAGTAATCAGCCCCAGCATTTT. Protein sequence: CASSETDSNQPQHF.

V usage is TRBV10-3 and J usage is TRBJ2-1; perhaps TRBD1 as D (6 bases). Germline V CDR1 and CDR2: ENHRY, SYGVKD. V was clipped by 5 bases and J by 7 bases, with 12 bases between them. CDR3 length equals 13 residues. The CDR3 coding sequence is TGTGCCATCAGTCAGGGGAATGCGAATGAGCAGTTCTTC. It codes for CAISQGNANEQFF.

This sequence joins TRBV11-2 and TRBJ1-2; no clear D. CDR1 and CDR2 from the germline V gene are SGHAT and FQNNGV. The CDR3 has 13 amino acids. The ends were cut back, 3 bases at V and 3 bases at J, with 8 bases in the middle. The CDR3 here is CASSFRPDYGYTF. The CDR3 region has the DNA TGTGCCAGCAGCTTTCGTCCCGACTATGGCTACACCTTC.

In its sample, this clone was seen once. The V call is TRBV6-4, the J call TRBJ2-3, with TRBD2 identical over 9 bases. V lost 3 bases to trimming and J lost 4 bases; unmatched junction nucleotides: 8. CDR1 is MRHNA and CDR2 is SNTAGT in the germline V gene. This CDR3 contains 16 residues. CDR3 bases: TGTGCCAGCAGTGATCGCGGGGGGGCTACTGCAGATACGCAGTATTTT. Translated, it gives CASSDRGGATADTQYF.

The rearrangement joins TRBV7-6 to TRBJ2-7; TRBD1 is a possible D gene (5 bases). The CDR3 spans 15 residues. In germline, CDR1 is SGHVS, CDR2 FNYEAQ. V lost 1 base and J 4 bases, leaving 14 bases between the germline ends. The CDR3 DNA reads TGTGCCAGCAGCTTAGGGACAAGGGGCGAATACGAGCAGTACTTC. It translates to CASSLGTRGEYEQYF.

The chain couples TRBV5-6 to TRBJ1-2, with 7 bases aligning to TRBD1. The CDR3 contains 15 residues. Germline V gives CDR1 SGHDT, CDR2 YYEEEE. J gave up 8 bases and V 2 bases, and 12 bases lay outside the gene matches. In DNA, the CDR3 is TGTGCCAGCAGCTTATATACAGGGGATTCTTTCGGCTACACCTTC. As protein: CASSLYTGDSFGYTF.

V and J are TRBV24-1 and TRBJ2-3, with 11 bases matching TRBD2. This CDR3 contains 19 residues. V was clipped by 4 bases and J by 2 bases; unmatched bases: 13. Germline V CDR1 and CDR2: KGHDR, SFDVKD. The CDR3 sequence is CATSEGASGGPPFTDTQYF. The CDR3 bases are TGTGCCACCAGTGAGGGAGCTAGCGGGGGGCCACCTTTCACAGATACGCAGTATTTT.

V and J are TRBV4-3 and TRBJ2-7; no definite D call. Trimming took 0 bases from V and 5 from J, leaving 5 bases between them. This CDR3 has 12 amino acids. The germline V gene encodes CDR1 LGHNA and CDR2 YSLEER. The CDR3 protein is CASSQERNEQYF. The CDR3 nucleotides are TGCGCCAGCAGCCAAGAGAGGAACGAGCAGTACTTC.

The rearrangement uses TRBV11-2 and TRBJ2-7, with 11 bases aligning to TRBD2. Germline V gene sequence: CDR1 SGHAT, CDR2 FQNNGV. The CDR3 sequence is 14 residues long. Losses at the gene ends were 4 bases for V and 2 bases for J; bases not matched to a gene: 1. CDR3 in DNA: TGTGCCAGCAGCTCTAGCGGGAGGACCTACGAGCAGTACTTC. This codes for CASSSSGRTYEQYF.

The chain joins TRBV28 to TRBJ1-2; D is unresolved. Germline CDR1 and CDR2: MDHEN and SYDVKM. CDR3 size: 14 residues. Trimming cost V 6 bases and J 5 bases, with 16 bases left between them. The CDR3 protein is CASSTRYTEYGYTF. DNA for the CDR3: TGTGCCAGCAGCACCAGATATACAGAGTATGGCTACACCTTC.

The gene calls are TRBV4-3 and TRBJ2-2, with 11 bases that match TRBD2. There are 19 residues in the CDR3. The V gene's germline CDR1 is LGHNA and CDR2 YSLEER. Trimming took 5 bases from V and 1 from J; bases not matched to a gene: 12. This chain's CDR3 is CASSRGLLAGVGNTGELFF. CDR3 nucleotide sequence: TGCGCCAGCAGCAGAGGATTACTAGCGGGGGTGGGGAACACCGGGGAGCTGTTTTTT.

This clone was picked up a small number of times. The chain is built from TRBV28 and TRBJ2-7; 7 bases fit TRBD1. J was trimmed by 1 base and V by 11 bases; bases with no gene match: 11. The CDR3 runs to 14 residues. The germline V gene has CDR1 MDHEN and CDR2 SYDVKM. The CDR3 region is CAGGDRDRSYEQYF. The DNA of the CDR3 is TGTGCCGGGGGAGACCGGGACAGATCCTACGAGCAGTACTTC.

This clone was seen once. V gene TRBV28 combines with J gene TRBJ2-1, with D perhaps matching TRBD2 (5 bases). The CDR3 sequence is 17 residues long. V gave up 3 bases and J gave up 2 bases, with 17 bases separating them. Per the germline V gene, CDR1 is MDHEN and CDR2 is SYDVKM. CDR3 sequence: CASSLGDPGAPYNEQFF. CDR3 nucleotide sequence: TGTGCCAGCAGTTTGGGAGACCCGGGCGCTCCCTACAATGAGCAGTTCTTC.

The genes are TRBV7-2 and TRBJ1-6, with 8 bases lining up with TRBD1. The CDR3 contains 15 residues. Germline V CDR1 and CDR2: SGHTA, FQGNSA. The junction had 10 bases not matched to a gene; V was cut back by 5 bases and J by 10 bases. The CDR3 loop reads CASSQDRGIGSPLHF. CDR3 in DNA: TGTGCCAGCAGCCAAGACAGGGGCATAGGATCACCCCTCCACTTT.

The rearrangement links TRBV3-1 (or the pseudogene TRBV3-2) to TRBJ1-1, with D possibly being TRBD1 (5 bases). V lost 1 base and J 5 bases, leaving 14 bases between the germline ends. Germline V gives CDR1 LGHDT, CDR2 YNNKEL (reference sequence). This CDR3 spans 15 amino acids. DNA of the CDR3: TGTGCCAGCAGCCAAGGGGGGGGTCCCCGGACTGAAGCTTTCTTT. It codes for CASSQGGGPRTEAFF.

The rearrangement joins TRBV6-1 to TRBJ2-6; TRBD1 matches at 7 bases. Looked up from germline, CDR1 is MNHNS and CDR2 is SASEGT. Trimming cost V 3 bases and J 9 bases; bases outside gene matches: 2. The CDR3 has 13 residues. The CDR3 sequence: CASSDWDSNVLTF. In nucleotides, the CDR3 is TGTGCCAGCAGTGATTGGGACAGCAACGTCCTGACTTTC.

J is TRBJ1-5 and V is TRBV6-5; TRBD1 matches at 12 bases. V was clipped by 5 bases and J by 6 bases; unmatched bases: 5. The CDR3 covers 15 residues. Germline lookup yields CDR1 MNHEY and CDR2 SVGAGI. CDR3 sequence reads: CASSPGQGAVQPQHF. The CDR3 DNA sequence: TGTGCCAGCAGTCCGGGACAGGGGGCTGTTCAGCCCCAGCATTTT.

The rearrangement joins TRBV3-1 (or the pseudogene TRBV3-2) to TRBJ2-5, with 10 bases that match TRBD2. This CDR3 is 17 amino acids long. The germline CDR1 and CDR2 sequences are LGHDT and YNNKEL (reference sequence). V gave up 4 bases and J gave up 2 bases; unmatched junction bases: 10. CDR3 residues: CASSPTTLAGGQETQYF. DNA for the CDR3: TGTGCCAGCAGCCCTACCACGTTAGCGGGGGGTCAAGAGACCCAGTACTTC.

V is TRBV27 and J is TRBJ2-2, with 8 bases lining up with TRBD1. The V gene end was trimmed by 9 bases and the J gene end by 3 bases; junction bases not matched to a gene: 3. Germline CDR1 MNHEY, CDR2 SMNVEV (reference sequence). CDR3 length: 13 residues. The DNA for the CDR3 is TGTGCCAGTGGGGACAGGTACACCGGGGAGCTGTTTTTT. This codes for CASGDRYTGELFF.

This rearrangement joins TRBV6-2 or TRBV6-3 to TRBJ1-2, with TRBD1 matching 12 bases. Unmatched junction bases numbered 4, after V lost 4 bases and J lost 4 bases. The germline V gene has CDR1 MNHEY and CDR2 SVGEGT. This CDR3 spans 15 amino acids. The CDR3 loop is CASSSGQGAFYGYTF. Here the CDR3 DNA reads TGTGCCAGCAGTTCGGGACAGGGGGCGTTCTATGGCTACACCTTC.

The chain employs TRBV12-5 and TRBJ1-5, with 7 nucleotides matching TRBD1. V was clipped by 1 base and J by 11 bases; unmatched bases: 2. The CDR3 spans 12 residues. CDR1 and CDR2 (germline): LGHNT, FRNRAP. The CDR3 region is CASGLEQGTQHF. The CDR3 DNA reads TGTGCTAGTGGTTTGGAACAGGGGACCCAGCATTTT.

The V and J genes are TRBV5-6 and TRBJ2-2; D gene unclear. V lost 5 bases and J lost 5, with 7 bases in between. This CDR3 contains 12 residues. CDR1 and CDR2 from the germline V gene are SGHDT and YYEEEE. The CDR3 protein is CASSTTTGELFF. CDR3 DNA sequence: TGTGCCAGCAGTACTACTACCGGGGAGCTGTTTTTT.

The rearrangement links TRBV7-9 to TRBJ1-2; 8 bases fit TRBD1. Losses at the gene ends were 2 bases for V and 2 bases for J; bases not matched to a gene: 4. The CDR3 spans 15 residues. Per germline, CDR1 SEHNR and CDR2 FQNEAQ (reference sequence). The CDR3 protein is CASSLPGGGNYGYTF. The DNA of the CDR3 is TGTGCCAGCAGCTTACCAGGGGGCGGGAACTATGGCTACACCTTC.

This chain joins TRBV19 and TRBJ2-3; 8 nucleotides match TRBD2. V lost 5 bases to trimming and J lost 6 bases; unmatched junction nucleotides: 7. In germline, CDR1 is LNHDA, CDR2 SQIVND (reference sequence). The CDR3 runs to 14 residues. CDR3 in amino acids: CASSPLTSADTQYF. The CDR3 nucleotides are TGTGCCAGTAGTCCCCTGACTAGCGCCGATACGCAGTATTTT.